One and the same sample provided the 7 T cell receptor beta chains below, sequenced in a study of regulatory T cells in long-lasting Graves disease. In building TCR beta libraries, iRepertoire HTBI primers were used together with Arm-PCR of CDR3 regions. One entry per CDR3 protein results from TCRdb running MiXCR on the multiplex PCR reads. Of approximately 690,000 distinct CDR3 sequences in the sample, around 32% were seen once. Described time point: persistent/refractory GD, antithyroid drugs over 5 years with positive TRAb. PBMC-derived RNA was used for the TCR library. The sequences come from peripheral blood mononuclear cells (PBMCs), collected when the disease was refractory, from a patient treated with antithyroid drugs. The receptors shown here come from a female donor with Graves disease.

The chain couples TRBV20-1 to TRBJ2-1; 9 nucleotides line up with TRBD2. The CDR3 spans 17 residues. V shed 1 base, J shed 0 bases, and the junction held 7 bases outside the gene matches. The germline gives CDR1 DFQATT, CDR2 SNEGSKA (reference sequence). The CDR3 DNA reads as TGCAGTGCTAGAGTTCTCGGAGCGGGAGGCTCCTACAATGAGCAGTTCTTC. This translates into CSARVLGAGGSYNEQFF.

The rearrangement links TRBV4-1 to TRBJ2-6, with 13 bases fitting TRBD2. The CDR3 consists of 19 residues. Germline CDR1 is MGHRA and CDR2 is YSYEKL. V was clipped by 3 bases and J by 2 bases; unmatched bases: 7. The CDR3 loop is CASSHPTSGRDTGANVLTF. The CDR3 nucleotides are TGCGCCAGCAGCCACCCAACTAGCGGGAGGGATACTGGGGCCAACGTCCTGACTTTC.

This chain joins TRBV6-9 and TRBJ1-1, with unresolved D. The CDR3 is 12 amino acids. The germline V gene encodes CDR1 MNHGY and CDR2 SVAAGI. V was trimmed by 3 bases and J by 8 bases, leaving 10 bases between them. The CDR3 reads CASSYSDGEAFF. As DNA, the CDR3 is TGTGCCAGCAGTTACTCTGACGGCGAAGCTTTCTTT.

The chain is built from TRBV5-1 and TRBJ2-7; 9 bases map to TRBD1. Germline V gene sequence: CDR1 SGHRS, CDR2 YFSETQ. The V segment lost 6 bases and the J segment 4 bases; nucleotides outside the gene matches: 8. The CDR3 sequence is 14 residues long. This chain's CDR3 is CASTKGQGGYEQYF. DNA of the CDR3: TGCGCCAGCACCAAGGGACAGGGAGGGTACGAGCAGTACTTC.

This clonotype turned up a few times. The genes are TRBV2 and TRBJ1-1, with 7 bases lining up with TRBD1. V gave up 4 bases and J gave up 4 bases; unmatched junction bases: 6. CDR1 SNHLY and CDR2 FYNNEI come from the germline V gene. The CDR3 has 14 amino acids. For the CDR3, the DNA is TGTGCCAGCAGTGGCCTGACAGGGCCCACTGAAGCTTTCTTT. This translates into CASSGLTGPTEAFF.

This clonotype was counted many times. The CDR3 bases are TGCAGTGCTAGAGGCGGAGCAGTAGAGACCCAGTACTTC. Translating gives CSARGGAVETQYF. The chain joins TRBV20-1 to TRBJ2-5; D unclear. Trimming stripped 1 base from V and 4 bases from J, with 10 bases between. The CDR3 is made up of 13 amino acids. Germline assignment: CDR1 DFQATT and CDR2 SNEGSKA (reference sequence).

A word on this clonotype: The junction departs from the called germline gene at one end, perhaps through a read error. The CDR3 spells CASSDTDRVRSNQPQHF. The CDR3 nucleotides are TGTGCCTCCAGTGATACCGACAGGGTTAGGAGCAATCAGCCCCAGCATTTT. The chain employs TRBV24-1 and TRBJ1-5; 7 bases are a match to TRBD1. Germline V gene lookup returns CDR1 KGHDR and CDR2 SFDVKD. CDR3 length: 17 amino acids.